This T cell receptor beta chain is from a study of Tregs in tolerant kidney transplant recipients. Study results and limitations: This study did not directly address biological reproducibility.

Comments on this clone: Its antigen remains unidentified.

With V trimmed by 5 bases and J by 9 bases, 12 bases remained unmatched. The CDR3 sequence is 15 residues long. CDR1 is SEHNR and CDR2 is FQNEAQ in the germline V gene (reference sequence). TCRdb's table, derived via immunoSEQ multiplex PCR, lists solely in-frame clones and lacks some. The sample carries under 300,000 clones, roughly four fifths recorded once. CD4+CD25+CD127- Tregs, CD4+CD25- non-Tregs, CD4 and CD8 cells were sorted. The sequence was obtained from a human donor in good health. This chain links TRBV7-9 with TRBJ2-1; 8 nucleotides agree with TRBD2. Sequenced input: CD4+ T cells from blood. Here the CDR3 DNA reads TGTGCCAGCAGCCCCGTCGGGACTAGACATAGTGAGCAGTTCTTC. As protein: CASSPVGTRHSEQFF. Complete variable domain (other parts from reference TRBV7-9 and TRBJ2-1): DTGVSQNPRHKITKRGQNVTFRCDPISEHNRLYWYRQTLGQGPEFLTYFQNEAQLEKSRLLSDRFSAERPKGSFSTLEIQRTEQGDSAMYLCASSPVGTRHSEQFFGPGTRLTVL.